A single sample gave rise to the 27 T cell receptor beta chains below, sequenced in a study of graft-versus-host responses after intestinal transplantation. Produced via immunoSEQ multiplex PCR; TCRdb's table is partial and in-frame only. The table lists tens of thousands of clones, 90% of them singletons. Antigens for these TCRs are unknown. Specimen: unstimulated CD8+ T cells sorted from spleen or lymph node cells, collected before intestinal transplant. The receptors here all came from a human donor who received an intestinal transplant.

This clone was seen a handful of times. This chain connects TRBV6-6 to TRBJ2-3; D may be TRBD2 (6 bases). This CDR3 has 15 amino acids. V lost 7 bases to trimming and J lost 0 bases, with 14 bases between them. The germline V gene has CDR1 MNHNY and CDR2 SVGAGI (reference sequence). CDR3 DNA: TGTGCCAGCATGGTTGGCGGGGCTAGCACAGATACGCAGTATTTT. Its protein product is CASMVGGASTDTQYF.

The chain links TRBV7-9 to TRBJ1-1, with D perhaps matching TRBD1 (6 bases). The V gene's germline CDR1 is SEHNR and CDR2 FQNEAQ (reference sequence). The CDR3 is 12 amino acids. V was trimmed by 5 bases and J by 11 bases, leaving 15 bases between them. CDR3 protein: CASSPGHLAAFF. Written as DNA, the CDR3 is TGTGCCAGCAGCCCGGGACACCTTGCCGCTTTCTTT.

The rearrangement joins TRBV4-1 to TRBJ1-5, with a weak D call TRBD1 (6 bases). CDR3 length: 16 amino acids. CDR1 is MGHRA, CDR2 YSYEKL, per germline. V was clipped by 0 bases and J by 7 bases, with 16 bases between them. In DNA, the CDR3 is TGCGCCAGCAGCCAAGATCGGTACAGGGCCCGGCAGCCCCAGCATTTT. Translation gives CASSQDRYRARQPQHF.

The chain recombines TRBV9 with TRBJ1-3; no clear D gene. CDR1 and CDR2 (germline): SGDLS, YYNGEE. The length of the CDR3 is 14 residues. Trimming cost V 1 base and J 3 bases, with 8 bases left between them. The CDR3 is CASSVWGGGNTIYF. In DNA, the CDR3 is TGTGCCAGCAGCGTATGGGGAGGTGGAAACACCATATATTTT.

In this sample, this clone turned up once. The chain combines TRBV13 with TRBJ2-3; TRBD2 matches 7 bases. The CDR3 totals 15 residues. Trimming cost V 5 bases and J 2 bases; bases outside gene matches: 7. Germline lookup yields CDR1 PRHDT and CDR2 FYEKMQ (reference sequence). CDR3 amino acids: CASSPGERDTDTQYF. Here the CDR3 DNA reads TGTGCCAGCAGCCCCGGGGAGCGGGACACAGATACGCAGTATTTT.

This clone showed up just once. The chain carries TRBV7-9 and TRBJ2-7; the D gene is possibly TRBD2 (6 bases). V was trimmed by 0 bases and J by 2 bases, leaving 8 bases between them. CDR1 SEHNR and CDR2 FQNEAQ come from the germline V gene (reference sequence). CDR3 length: 14 residues. The CDR3 bases are TGTGCCAGCAGCTTAGCGGGGGAGGCCTACGAGCAGTACTTC. Translation: CASSLAGEAYEQYF.

This rearrangement joins TRBV19 to TRBJ2-5, with TRBD2 identical over 12 bases. This CDR3 has 16 residues. The V and J ends lost 5 bases and 1 base, in that order; junction bases with no gene match: 5. CDR1 is LNHDA and CDR2 is SQIVND in the germline V gene (reference sequence). The CDR3 DNA reads TGTGCCAGTAGTCCGACTAGCGGGGGAGCCCAAGAGACCCAGTACTTC. Its protein product is CASSPTSGGAQETQYF.

This clone was seen just once. The rearrangement links TRBV4-1 to TRBJ2-3, with 10 nucleotides matching TRBD2. This CDR3 is 16 amino acids long. With V trimmed by 4 bases and J by 2 bases, 6 bases remained unmatched. In germline, CDR1 is MGHRA, CDR2 YSYEKL. CDR3 loop: CASSLLAGGLTDTQYF. For the CDR3, the DNA is TGCGCCAGCAGCCTTTTAGCGGGGGGACTCACAGATACGCAGTATTTT.

The chain recombines TRBV2 with TRBJ2-7, with D perhaps TRBD1 (6 bases). The CDR3 loop spans 14 amino acids. Germline V gene sequence: CDR1 SNHLY, CDR2 FYNNEI. V lost 4 bases and J 0 bases, leaving 10 bases between the germline ends. The CDR3 nucleotides are TGTGCCAGCAGTGGAGGGGGTGGCTCCTACGAGCAGTACTTC. Amino acid sequence: CASSGGGGSYEQYF. Variable domain in full (rest from reference TRBV2 and TRBJ2-7): EPEVTQTPSHQVTQMGQEVILRCVPISNHLYFYWYRQILGQKVEFLVSFYNNEISEKSEIFDDQFSVERPDGSNFTLKIRSTKLEDSAMYFCASSGGGGSYEQYFGPGTRLTVT.

The chain recombines TRBV5-1 with TRBJ2-3; TRBD2 aligns across 11 bases. The CDR3 is 16 residues long. Trimming cost V 4 bases and J 5 bases; bases outside gene matches: 9. Germline CDR1 SGHRS, CDR2 YFSETQ. The CDR3 sequence: CASSPGTSGELDTQYF. CDR3 sequence (DNA): TGCGCCAGCAGCCCCGGGACTAGCGGAGAACTAGATACGCAGTATTTT.

The rearrangement joins TRBV19 to TRBJ2-7; 8 bases fit TRBD1. Trimming at V came to 8 bases and at J to 6 bases, leaving 9 bases not matched to a gene. The length of the CDR3 is 13 residues. From germline, CDR1 is LNHDA and CDR2 SQIVND (reference sequence). CDR3 nucleotides: TGTGCCAGTCGACAGGGGAACATGCGCGAGCAGTACTTC. Its translation: CASRQGNMREQYF.

The chain is built from TRBV7-9 and TRBJ2-7, with 7 bases matching TRBD1. Trimming cost V 7 bases and J 3 bases; bases outside gene matches: 12. CDR3 length equals 15 residues. Germline values: CDR1 SEHNR, CDR2 FQNEAQ (reference sequence). The CDR3 spells CASIDTGTEIYEQYF. The DNA of the CDR3 is TGTGCCAGCATCGACACCGGGACAGAGATCTACGAGCAGTACTTC.

The chain uses TRBV5-4 and TRBJ2-2; a possible D gene is TRBD2 (6 bases). V shed 4 bases and J shed 5 bases, with 18 bases lying between them. Germline assignment: CDR1 SGHNT and CDR2 YYREEE (reference sequence). The CDR3 covers 16 residues. This chain's CDR3 is CASSPPDGGGTGELFF. The CDR3 DNA reads TGTGCCAGCAGCCCTCCGGACGGGGGTGGGACCGGGGAGCTGTTTTTT.

V usage is TRBV27 and J usage is TRBJ2-7, with 7 bases lining up with TRBD2. Looked up from germline, CDR1 is MNHEY and CDR2 is SMNVEV (reference sequence). CDR3 length: 14 amino acids. V was clipped by 6 bases and J by 7 bases; unmatched bases: 12. Here the CDR3 reads CASRGGVRSQEQYF. CDR3 DNA sequence: TGTGCCAGCAGGGGAGGGGTGAGGTCGCAGGAGCAGTACTTC.

This clone was picked up a small number of times. The chain has TRBV5-6 and TRBJ1-6, with a possible D match to TRBD1 (5 bases). V was clipped by 4 bases and J by 5 bases, with 13 bases between them. The CDR3 is 15 residues long. CDR1 is SGHDT and CDR2 is YYEEEE in the germline V gene. The CDR3 spells CASSQRARDNSPLHF. The CDR3 DNA is TGTGCCAGCAGCCAAAGGGCCAGGGATAATTCACCCCTCCACTTT.

For the CDR3, the DNA is TGTGCCAGCAGTAGGGGGAGAACCGGGGAGCTGTTTTTT. Translating gives CASSRGRTGELFF. The chain has TRBV2 and TRBJ2-2; possible D gene TRBD1, 6 bases. Germline V gene lookup returns CDR1 SNHLY and CDR2 FYNNEI. The CDR3 is made up of 13 amino acids. V was cut by 5 bases and J by 5 bases, with 9 bases left in between.

The chain carries TRBV5-1 and TRBJ2-7, with 7 bases that match TRBD1. V was pared by 1 base and J by 0 bases, with 4 bases of the junction left unmatched. Germline V gives CDR1 SGHRS, CDR2 YFSETQ. The CDR3 runs 15 residues. The CDR3 sequence is CASSLTGEPSYEQYF. CDR3 nucleotides: TGCGCCAGCAGCTTGACAGGGGAACCCTCCTACGAGCAGTACTTC. Based on the CDR3 plus reference TRBV5-1 and TRBJ2-7, the full variable domain is KAGVTQTPRYLIKTRGQQVTLSCSPISGHRSVSWYQQTPGQGLQFLFEYFSETQRNKGNFPGRFSGRQFSNSRSEMNVSTLELGDSALYLCASSLTGEPSYEQYFGPGTRLTVT.

This rearrangement joins TRBV4-1 to TRBJ1-2; possibly TRBD1 for D (6 bases). CDR1 and CDR2 from the germline V gene are MGHRA and YSYEKL. V was clipped by 0 bases and J by 4 bases, with 12 bases between them. The CDR3 is 15 residues long. The CDR3 nucleotides read TGCGCCAGCAGCCAAGACCCCGACAGGCCCTATGGCTACACCTTC. This translates into CASSQDPDRPYGYTF.

V is TRBV7-9 and J is TRBJ1-2; D uncertain. This CDR3 comprises 16 residues. Germline V CDR1 and CDR2: SEHNR, FQNEAQ (reference sequence). V shed 5 bases and J shed 0 bases, with 16 bases lying between them. As DNA, the CDR3 is TGTGCCAGCAGCCCCCTTGTCGGGGAGCCTAACTATGGCTACACCTTC. Residues: CASSPLVGEPNYGYTF.

The V and J genes are TRBV19 and TRBJ1-1; D possibly corresponds to TRBD1 (6 bases). The germline gives CDR1 LNHDA, CDR2 SQIVND (reference sequence). V gave up 2 bases and J gave up 5 bases, with 18 bases separating them. The CDR3 extends over 16 amino acids. CDR3 DNA sequence: TGTGCCAGTAGTATATCGACGGGGGGGCGCGGGACTGAAGCTTTCTTT. Translation: CASSISTGGRGTEAFF.

The chain links TRBV9 to TRBJ1-2; possibly TRBD1 for D (6 bases). V was trimmed by 3 bases and J by 4 bases, leaving 10 bases between them. This CDR3 region has 13 residues. Germline CDR1 SGDLS, CDR2 YYNGEE. The CDR3 is CASSGGQSYGYTF. CDR3 coding DNA: TGTGCCAGCAGCGGAGGACAGTCCTATGGCTACACCTTC.

V and J are TRBV7-8 and TRBJ1-2; 7 bases are a match to TRBD1. The length of the CDR3 is 16 residues. Germline V gene sequence: CDR1 SGHVS, CDR2 FQNEAQ. The V and J ends lost 5 bases and 4 bases, in that order; junction bases with no gene match: 13. Written as DNA, the CDR3 is TGTGCCAGCAGCCCGGGTAGGGACAGTCTTGGCTATGGCTACACCTTC. Translation gives CASSPGRDSLGYGYTF.

The V and J genes are TRBV6-5 and TRBJ2-2; D perhaps matches TRBD2 (7 bases). V was shortened by 2 bases and J by 4 bases, with 14 bases between the two germline ends. Germline values: CDR1 MNHEY, CDR2 SVGAGI. The CDR3 loop spans 16 amino acids. The DNA of the CDR3 is TGTGCCAGCAGTTACGGGGCGGGGGCCACCACCGGGGAGCTGTTTTTT. Amino acid sequence: CASSYGAGATTGELFF.

This rearrangement joins TRBV15 to TRBJ2-1; 8 positions agree with TRBD2. The CDR3 totals 15 residues. The germline CDR1 and CDR2 sequences are LNHNV and YYDKDF (reference sequence). V lost 9 bases, J lost 0 bases, and 7 bases stayed unmatched. CDR3 coding DNA: TGTGCCACGACACCGGGACTAGTCTCCTACAATGAGCAGTTCTTC. Residues: CATTPGLVSYNEQFF.

The genes are TRBV7-8 and TRBJ2-1; tentative D call: TRBD2 (6 bases). The V end was cut by 1 base, the J end by 2 bases, with 12 bases between. Germline-derived CDR1 and CDR2 are SGHVS and FQNEAQ. CDR3 length equals 16 residues. The CDR3 nucleotides read TGTGCCAGCAGCTTAGTTTTGACTAGGCCCTACAATGAGCAGTTCTTC. Protein product: CASSLVLTRPYNEQFF.

J is TRBJ1-1 and V is TRBV6-5; 7 bases fit TRBD1. The length of the CDR3 is 15 residues. V lost 7 bases and J lost 0; bases outside the gene matches: 8. The V gene's germline CDR1 is MNHEY and CDR2 SVGAGI. The CDR3 protein is CASTDLGQMNTEAFF. The DNA for the CDR3 is TGTGCCAGCACCGATTTGGGACAGATGAACACTGAAGCTTTCTTT.

The chain has TRBV4-1 and TRBJ2-3; D possibly corresponds to TRBD1 (5 bases). This CDR3 region has 15 residues. Trimming pared 1 base from V and 6 bases from J, leaving 14 bases between. Germline V CDR1 and CDR2: MGHRA, YSYEKL. The CDR3 DNA is TGCGCCAGCAGCCAAGGAGAAGGGGTAGTGGATACGCAGTATTTT. This codes for CASSQGEGVVDTQYF.